These T cell receptor beta chains were read from a single sample in a study of T cells in Graves' hyperthyroidism and ophthalmopathy. TCRdb independently ran MiXCR on the multiplex PCR reads; one entry per CDR3 protein. Of under 400,000 distinct CDR3 sequences listed, approximately 14% are singletons. What was sequenced was blood. These receptors came from a woman in her sixties or seventies with Graves' ophthalmopathy. Both conserved end residues are part of each CDR3. D genes are given only for firm matches. Not all rows give a size; the values are once, few, many and, for expanded clones, a class.

>NA|TRBV10-1|TRBJ2-3|TRBD2
CASSEGTSDTDTQYF
TGCGCCAGCAGTGAGGGGACTAGCGACACAGATACGCAGTATTTT
>many|TRBV6-6|TRBJ2-5|NA
CASSYSAGQETQYF
TGTGCCAGCAGTTACTCCGCGGGCCAAGAGACCCAGTACTTC
>NA|TRBV10-1|TRBJ2-1|TRBD2
CASLRVGSGDYNEQFF
TGCGCCAGCCTCAGGGTTGGTAGCGGGGACTACAATGAGCAGTTCTTC
>many|TRBV7-9|TRBJ1-2|NA
CASSGPLGPATNYGYTF
TGTGCCAGCAGCGGACCCCTGGGACCCGCCACTAACTATGGCTACACCTTC
>few|TRBV18|TRBJ2-7|NA
CASSPGSLKDEQYF
TGTGCCAGCTCACCCGGGTCCCTAAAGGACGAGCAGTACTTC
>NA|TRBV27|TRBJ2-7|TRBD1
CASSGYRDRGTHEQYF
TGTGCCAGCAGTGGGTACCGGGACAGGGGGACCCACGAGCAGTACTTC
>few|TRBV28|TRBJ2-5|NA
CANSLPGDLQETQYF
TGTGCCAACAGTTTACCGGGGGACCTCCAAGAGACCCAGTACTTC
>few|TRBV9|TRBJ2-2|NA
CASSAVGRDTGELFF
TGTGCCAGCAGCGCCGTGGGCCGGGACACCGGGGAGCTGTTTTTT
>many|TRBV4-2|TRBJ2-1|TRBD2
CASSQGREGRNEQFF
TGTGCCAGCAGCCAAGGACGGGAGGGCCGCAATGAGCAGTTCTTC
>many|TRBV3-1|TRBJ2-3|NA
CASSQGVRPSTDTQYF
TGTGCCAGCAGCCAAGGGGTCCGACCGTCCACGGATACGCAGTATTTT
>NA|TRBV2|TRBJ1-4|TRBD1
CASKRQGGSEKLFF
TGTGCCAGCAAACGACAGGGGGGTAGTGAAAAACTGTTTTTT
>many|TRBV28|TRBJ2-1|TRBD2
CASRVGGSYNEQFF
TGTGCCAGCAGAGTTGGCGGGAGCTACAATGAGCAGTTCTTC
>many|TRBV20-1|TRBJ2-1|NA
CSARSPLGYNEQFF
TGCAGTGCTAGATCCCCCCTTGGCTACAATGAGCAGTTCTTC
>many|TRBV7-4|TRBJ2-1|TRBD2
CASSSETSGSVDEQFF
TGTGCCAGCAGCTCCGAGACTAGCGGGAGTGTCGATGAGCAGTTCTTC
>few|TRBV4-1|TRBJ2-7|TRBD1
CASSLRTGGSYEQYF
TGCGCCAGCAGCTTACGTACAGGGGGTTCCTACGAGCAGTACTTC
>few|TRBV6-1|TRBJ2-3|TRBD2
CASKNGRGGTDTQYF
TGTGCCAGCAAAAACGGGAGGGGAGGCACAGATACGCAGTATTTT
>many|TRBV11-2|TRBJ1-2|TRBD1
CASSFSPGQGNYGYTF
TGTGCCAGCAGCTTCTCACCGGGACAGGGAAACTATGGCTACACCTTC
>many|TRBV20-1|TRBJ2-7|NA
CSAMDGDTPYEQYF
TGCAGTGCTATGGATGGGGACACCCCCTACGAGCAGTACTTC
>many|TRBV7-2|TRBJ2-3|TRBD2
CASRSRTSGLSTDTQYF
TGTGCCAGCAGGAGTCGGACTAGCGGACTGAGCACAGATACGCAGTATTTT
>few|TRBV7-9|TRBJ2-1|NA
CASSSGDGNEQFF
TGTGCCAGCAGCTCGGGGGACGGGAATGAGCAGTTCTTC
>many|TRBV7-2|TRBJ2-7|TRBD2
CASSATSGPYEQYF
TGTGCCAGCAGCGCTACTAGCGGGCCATACGAGCAGTACTTC
>many|TRBV6-1|TRBJ2-4|TRBD2
CASSRSGGKNIQYF
TGTGCCAGCAGTAGGTCGGGGGGAAAAAACATTCAGTACTTC
>NA|TRBV4-1|TRBJ1-3|NA
CASSQNFSGNTIYF
TGCGCCAGCAGCCAAAATTTCTCTGGAAACACCATATATTTT
>many|TRBV7-8|TRBJ1-4|NA
CASSLDSGNEKLFF
TGTGCCAGCAGCTTGGACAGTGGGAATGAAAAACTGTTTTTT
>few|TRBV7-2|TRBJ2-3|NA
CASSLLRSTDTQYF
TGTGCCAGCAGCTTACTTAGGAGCACAGATACGCAGTATTTT
>many|TRBV2|TRBJ2-7|NA
CASRGRHSYEQYF
TGTGCCAGCAGGGGGCGACATTCCTACGAGCAGTACTTC
>many|TRBV5-1|TRBJ2-1|TRBD2
CASSLATSGHNEQFF
TGCGCCAGCAGCTTGGCTACTAGCGGACACAATGAGCAGTTCTTC
>many|TRBV27|TRBJ1-1|NA
CASSSSTFTDSTEAFF
TGTGCCAGCAGTTCCTCCACCTTTACCGACAGCACTGAAGCTTTCTTT
>many|TRBV24-1|TRBJ2-1|TRBD2
CATSDSGRTSDYNEQFF
TGTGCCACCAGTGATTCTGGCAGGACTAGCGACTACAATGAGCAGTTCTTC